Below are 2 T cell receptor beta chains sequenced from a single sample in a study of Tregs in tolerant kidney transplant recipients. Repertoires were generated with immunoSEQ multiplex PCR, while TCRdb's copy carries only in-frame clones and drops some. The repertoire has about 240,000 clones, 80% to 85% of them found once; the top ten carry around 0.6%. Sequenced material: CD4+ T cells from blood. These receptors were taken from a human donor in good health.

The gene calls are TRBV27 and TRBJ2-7, with TRBD2 matching 8 bases. Germline CDR1 and CDR2: MNHEY and SMNVEV (reference sequence). There are 16 residues in the CDR3. The trim removed 6 bases at V and 0 bases at J, leaving 10 bases unmatched. CDR3 region: CASSLARGGSSYEQYF. The CDR3 bases are TGTGCCAGCAGCCTAGCGCGCGGGGGGAGCTCCTACGAGCAGTACTTC.

This chain joins TRBV2 and TRBJ1-5; 7 bases map to TRBD1. V lost 6 bases to trimming and J lost 8 bases; unmatched junction nucleotides: 4. The CDR3 length is 12 residues. The germline gives CDR1 SNHLY, CDR2 FYNNEI. The CDR3 sequence is CASRYTGEPQHF. The CDR3 DNA sequence: TGTGCCAGCAGATACACAGGGGAGCCCCAGCATTTT.